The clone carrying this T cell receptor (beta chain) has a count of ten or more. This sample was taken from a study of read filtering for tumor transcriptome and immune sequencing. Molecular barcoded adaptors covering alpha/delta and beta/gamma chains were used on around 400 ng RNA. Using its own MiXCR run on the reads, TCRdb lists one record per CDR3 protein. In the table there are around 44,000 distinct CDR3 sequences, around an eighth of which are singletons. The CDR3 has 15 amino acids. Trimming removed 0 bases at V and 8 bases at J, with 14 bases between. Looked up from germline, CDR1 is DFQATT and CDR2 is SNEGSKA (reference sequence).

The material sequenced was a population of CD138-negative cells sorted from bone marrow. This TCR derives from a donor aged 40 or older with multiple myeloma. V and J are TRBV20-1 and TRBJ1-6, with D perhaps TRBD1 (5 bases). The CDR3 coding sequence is TGCAGTGCTAGAGAAGTGGCAGGGTTCGATTCACCCCTCCACTTT. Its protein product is CSAREVAGFDSPLHF.